This T cell receptor beta chain was captured in a study of tumor and adjacent non-tumor tissue in lung cancer (dated by TCRdb to 2017 to 2018). General notes on the study: Of the cohort, roughly 12 patients had adenocarcinoma, 2 had squamous cell carcinoma and 1 had small cell lung cancer. Ages among the roughly 15 patients ranged from roughly 31 to 80 years, there were roughly 10 men and 5 women, and disease was at TNM stage I to III. Sequencing generated a total of approximately 130 million productive TCRbeta reads, averaging roughly 4.4 million reads per sample. Bulk TCRbeta repertoires were compared between lung tumor tissue and matched distant non-tumor lung tissue obtained from fewer than 18 lung cancer patients. TCRbeta CDR3 sequencing was performed on a few dozen paired specimens, with one tumor sample and one normal lung sample collected per patient. The paper as a whole reports these results and caveats: The cohort had only about 16 patients, and the authors noted that larger samples and more detailed clinical data are needed. Neither the sequencing platform nor unique molecular identifiers are mentioned in the methods. Significantly higher TCR diversity (inverse Simpson) was observed in tumor tissue than in normal lung tissue (around 450 vs 150, P = 0.0075, Mann-Whitney U test). Younger patients had significantly higher TCR diversity, and higher tumor TCR diversity was associated with shorter overall and disease-free survival. The top 100 clones made up a significantly larger cumulative share of the repertoire in normal lung than in tumor tissue. Peripheral blood was not sequenced, so blood TCRbeta repertoires in these lung cancer patients were not examined.

On this clonotype itself: Its antigen remains undetermined. The junction departs from germline at one end; a sequencing error may be responsible.

RNA was isolated from bulk, unsorted tissue, and RNA quality was assessed with a NanoDrop ND-1000 and an Agilent 2100. The normal lung samples consisted of distant non-tumor tissue collected more than 3 cm from the tumor edge. All donors had newly diagnosed lung cancer, had not received prior chemotherapy, and were admitted for thoracic surgery in China between August and November 2014. Patients with previous radiotherapy or chemotherapy, or with another concurrent cancer, were excluded from the study. Surgical tissue pieces of about 1-2.3 cm3 were preserved in RNAlater solution and were kept at -80 degrees C until use. Libraries were made using multiplex PCR. Data came from an Illumina HiSeq 2500. TCRbeta libraries were constructed through three rounds of nested PCR with primers (Table S4) according to protocols adapted from ARM-PCR. Before sequencing, PCR products of 200-500 bp were cut from the gel and purified using the QIAquick gel extraction kit. For the original study's pipeline: Reads were cleaned using Trimmomatic, were merged into complete CDR3 sequences using FLASH, and were assigned to V(D)J germline segments using MiTCR. Clonal diversity was computed as the inverse Simpson's index with VDJtools. A read counted as productive if the sequence was in-frame and lacked a premature stop codon. TCRdb reanalyzed the raw reads on its own, using fastp at Q25 for trimming and MiXCR for clone calling, and kept in-frame beta chains. Each entry is one CDR3 protein sequence, shown with its most common DNA and genes. TCRdb's processing, not the authors', yielded these V and J calls. The sample yields more than 75,000 distinct CDR3 sequences; roughly 80% were counted once. The ten largest clones add up to 30% of the sample.

The sequencing sample was made of distant non-tumor lung tissue. This receptor was obtained from a man aged 55 to 70 with small cell lung cancer.

The nucleotide sequence is TGTGCCAGCAGTTACTCTTCAGGAGCGACAGATACGCAGTGTTTT. This translates into CASSYSSGATDTQCF. The V and J genes are TRBV6-2 or TRBV6-3 and TRBJ2-3; tentative D gene TRBD1, with 5 bases matching. CDR1 is given as MNHEY and CDR2 as SVGEGT, both from the germline V gene. The CDR3 numbers 15 residues from cysteine through phenylalanine. Of all the DNA, just the CDR3 is kept, 45 bases in frame from base 1.